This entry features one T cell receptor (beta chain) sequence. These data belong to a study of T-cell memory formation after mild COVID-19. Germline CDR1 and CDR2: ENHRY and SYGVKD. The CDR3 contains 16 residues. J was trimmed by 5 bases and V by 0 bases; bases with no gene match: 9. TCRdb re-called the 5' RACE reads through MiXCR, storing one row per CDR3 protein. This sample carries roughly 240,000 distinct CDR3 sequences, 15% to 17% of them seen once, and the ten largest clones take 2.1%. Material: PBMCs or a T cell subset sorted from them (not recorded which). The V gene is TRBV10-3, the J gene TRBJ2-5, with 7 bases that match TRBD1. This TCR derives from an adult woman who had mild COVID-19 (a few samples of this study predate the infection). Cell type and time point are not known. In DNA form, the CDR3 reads TGTGCCATCAGTGAGTCTGCCAGGGGGACACGTGAGACCCAGTACTTC. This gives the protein CAISESARGTRETQYF.